This T cell receptor beta chain stems from a study of T cell changes during pregnancy in multiple sclerosis. The method was immunoSEQ multiplex PCR; TCRdb's version includes in-frame clones alone and lacks a portion of them. The sample has some 110,000 clones, 85% to 95% seen once; the top ten hold approximately 1.6%. Germline V gene lookup returns CDR1 MNHNS and CDR2 SASEGT. The CDR3 is made up of 19 amino acids. The V gene end was trimmed by 1 base and the J gene end by 4 bases; junction bases not matched to a gene: 12. The sample here was peripheral blood, taken after pregnancy. This chain links TRBV6-1 with TRBJ2-6, with 8 bases matching TRBD2. This receptor was obtained from a female donor with multiple sclerosis, enrolled in a pregnancy study. Written as DNA, the CDR3 is TGTGCCAGCAGTGAAGTGGGAGCAGCGGGAGCATCCGGGGCCAACGTCCTGACTTTC. It encodes CASSEVGAAGASGANVLTF.